This passage covers 8 T cell receptor beta chains from one sample sequenced in a study of T cell repertoires in cytomegalovirus infection. TCRdb passed the reads through MiXCR, listing each CDR3 protein once. The table includes approximately 170,000 distinct CDR3 sequences, roughly 18% detected once. Input material: CD8+ T cells from PBMCs. The receptors originated from a human donor in good health (CMV status not recorded). Some clones in this sample may be carry-over from other donors' samples.

The chain joins TRBV11-2 to TRBJ1-6, with a tentative D call TRBD1 (6 bases). This CDR3 has 16 residues. Between the trimmed V and J ends, which lost 2 bases and 6 bases, there was a span of 14 bases. Germline CDR1 SGHAT, CDR2 FQNNGV. In nucleotides, the CDR3 is TGTGCCAGCAGCTTATCCCCCGGCAGGGGTAATTCACCCCTCCACTTT. This gives the protein CASSLSPGRGNSPLHF.

This clonotype was recorded at least ten times. The chain carries TRBV29-1 and TRBJ1-1; no definite D call. Trimming stripped 3 bases from V and 9 bases from J, with 2 bases between. The CDR3 consists of 8 residues. Per the germline V gene, CDR1 is SQVTM and CDR2 is ANQGSEA. CDR3 protein: CSVEKAFF. The CDR3, as DNA: TGCAGCGTTGAGAAAGCTTTCTTT.

The chain combines TRBV7-9 with TRBJ1-1; 7 bases match TRBD1. J gave up 0 bases and V 5 bases, and 9 bases lay outside the gene matches. The V gene's germline CDR1 is SEHNR and CDR2 FQNEAQ (reference sequence). The CDR3 extends over 16 amino acids. The CDR3: CASSPRGGGMNTEAFF. The CDR3 DNA follows: TGTGCCAGCAGCCCCAGGGGGGGTGGGATGAACACTGAAGCTTTCTTT.

This clonotype was recorded a few times. The chain couples TRBV6-5 to TRBJ1-6, with TRBD1 identical over 7 bases. The CDR3 covers 15 residues. The trim removed 10 bases at V and 5 bases at J, leaving 11 bases unmatched. CDR1 and CDR2 (germline): MNHEY, SVGAGI. CDR3 sequence (DNA): TGTGCCATCCAAGGACAGGACTCGAATAATTCACCCCTCCACTTT. Translated: CAIQGQDSNNSPLHF.

Concerning this clonotype itself: A junction end diverges from the germline sequence, so it may reflect a read error. The rearrangement links TRBV6-5 to TRBJ1-1, with unresolved D. Germline V CDR1 and CDR2: MNHEY, SVGAGI. This CDR3 is 13 amino acids long. CDR3 DNA sequence: TGTGCCCGCAGTTATGGCCGGAACACTGAAGCTTTCTTT. Amino acids: CARSYGRNTEAFF.

For this clonotype: The junction differs from germline at one of its ends, possibly a read error. The V gene is TRBV6-1, the J gene TRBJ2-4; TRBD1 matches 8 bases. Germline CDR1 is MNHNS and CDR2 is SASEGT. There are 16 residues in the CDR3. This CDR3 is CASSERQGIAKNSQYF. Written as DNA, the CDR3 is TGTGCCAGCAGTGAGAGACAGGGGATAGCCAAAAACAGTCAGTACTTC.

This clonotype came up a few times. DNA of the CDR3: TGTGCCAGCAGTTTCAGGGGCCCCCTACTTTACGAGCAGTACTTC. It codes for CASSFRGPLLYEQYF. The chain is built from TRBV28 and TRBJ2-7; D perhaps matches TRBD1 (6 bases). The CDR3 has 15 amino acids. CDR1 is MDHEN and CDR2 is SYDVKM in the germline V gene. With 3 bases removed from V and 4 bases from J, the gap between germline ends came to 16 bases.

This clonotype has a handful of counts. The chain uses TRBV15 and TRBJ2-5; TRBD2 matches 8 bases. The CDR3 totals 15 residues. With 0 bases clipped from V and 1 base from J, the junction kept 1 base outside the gene matches. In germline, CDR1 is LNHNV, CDR2 YYDKDF (reference sequence). CDR3 sequence (DNA): TGTGCCACCAGCAGAGAACTAGCGGTCCAAGAGACCCAGTACTTC. This translates into CATSRELAVQETQYF.